Reported below is one TCR beta chain. This record comes from a study of cytomegalovirus exposure and HLA in healthy donors. Across the study: Of the donors genotyped, several hundred in all, 75% to 90% fell in the Caucasian-associated ancestry cluster.

PCR employed 60 Vbeta and 13 Jbeta primers. Repertoires were generated with immunoSEQ multiplex PCR, while TCRdb's copy carries only in-frame clones and drops some. The clone table shows 30,000 to 35,000 clones, with the ten largest holding more than 3%. CDR3 length: 14 amino acids. The germline CDR1 and CDR2 sequences are GTSNPN and SVGIG (reference sequence). Deletions cut 3 bases from V and 3 bases from J, with 12 bases between. Input material: PBMCs. The receptor was isolated from a woman aged 40 to 49 in good health and CMV-seropositive. The rearrangement uses TRBV30 and TRBJ1-3; perhaps TRBD1 as D (5 bases). CDR3 in amino acids: CAWRSTGSGNTIYF. DNA of the CDR3: TGTGCCTGGAGAAGCACAGGTAGTGGAAACACCATATATTTT.